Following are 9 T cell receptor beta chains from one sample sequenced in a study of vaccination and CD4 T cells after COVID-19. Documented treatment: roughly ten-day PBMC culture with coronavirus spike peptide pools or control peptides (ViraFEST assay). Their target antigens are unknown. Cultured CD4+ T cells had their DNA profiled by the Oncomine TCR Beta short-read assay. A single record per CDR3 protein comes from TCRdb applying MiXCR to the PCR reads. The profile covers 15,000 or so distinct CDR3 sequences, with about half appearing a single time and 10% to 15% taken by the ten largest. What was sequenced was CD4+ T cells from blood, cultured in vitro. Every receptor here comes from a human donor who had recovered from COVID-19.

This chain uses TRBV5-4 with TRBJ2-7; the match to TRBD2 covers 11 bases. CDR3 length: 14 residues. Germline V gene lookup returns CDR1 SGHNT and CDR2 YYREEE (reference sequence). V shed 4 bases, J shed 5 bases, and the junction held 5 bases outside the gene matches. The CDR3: CASSDSGRDNEQYF. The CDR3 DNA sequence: TGTGCCAGCAGCGATAGCGGGAGGGACAACGAGCAGTACTTC.

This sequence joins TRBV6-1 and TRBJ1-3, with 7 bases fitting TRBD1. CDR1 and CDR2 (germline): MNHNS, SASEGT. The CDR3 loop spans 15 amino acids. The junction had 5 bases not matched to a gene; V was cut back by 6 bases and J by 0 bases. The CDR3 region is CASSTGASSGNTIYF. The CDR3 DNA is TGTGCCAGCAGCACAGGGGCGTCCTCTGGAAACACCATATATTTT.

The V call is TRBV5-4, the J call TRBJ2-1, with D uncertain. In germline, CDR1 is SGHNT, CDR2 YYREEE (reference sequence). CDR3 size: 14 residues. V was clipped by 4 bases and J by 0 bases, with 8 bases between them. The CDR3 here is CASSTVGSYNEQFF. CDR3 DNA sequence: TGTGCCAGCAGCACCGTGGGCTCCTACAATGAGCAGTTCTTC.

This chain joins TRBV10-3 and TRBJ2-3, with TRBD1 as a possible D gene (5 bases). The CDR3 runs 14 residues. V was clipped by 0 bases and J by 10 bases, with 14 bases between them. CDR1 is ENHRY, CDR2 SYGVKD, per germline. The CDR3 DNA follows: TGTGCCATCAGTGAGTCATCCCAGGGTCAAGCGCAGTATTTT. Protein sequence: CAISESSQGQAQYF.

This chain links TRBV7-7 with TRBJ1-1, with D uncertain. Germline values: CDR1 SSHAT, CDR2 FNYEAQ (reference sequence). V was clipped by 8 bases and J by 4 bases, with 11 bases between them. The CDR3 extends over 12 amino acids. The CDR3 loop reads CASDPLGTEAFF. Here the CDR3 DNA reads TGTGCCAGCGACCCCCTGGGCACTGAAGCTTTCTTT.

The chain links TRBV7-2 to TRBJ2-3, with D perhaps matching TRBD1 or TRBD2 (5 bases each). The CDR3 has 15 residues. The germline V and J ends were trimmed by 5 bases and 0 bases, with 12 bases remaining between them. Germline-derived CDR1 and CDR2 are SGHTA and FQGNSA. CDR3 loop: CASSREGASTDTQYF. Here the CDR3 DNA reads TGTGCCAGCAGCCGGGAAGGGGCTAGCACAGATACGCAGTATTTT.

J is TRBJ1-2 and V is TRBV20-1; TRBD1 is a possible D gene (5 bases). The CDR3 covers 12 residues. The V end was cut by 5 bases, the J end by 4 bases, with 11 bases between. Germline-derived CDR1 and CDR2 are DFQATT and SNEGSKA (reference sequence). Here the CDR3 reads CSAGTSSYGYTF. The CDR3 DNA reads TGCAGTGCTGGGACTTCTAGCTATGGCTACACCTTC.

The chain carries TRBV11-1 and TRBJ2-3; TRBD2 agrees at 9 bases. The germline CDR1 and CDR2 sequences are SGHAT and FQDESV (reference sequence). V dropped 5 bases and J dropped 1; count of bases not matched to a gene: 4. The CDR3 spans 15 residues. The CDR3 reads CASSKRLAGTDTQYF. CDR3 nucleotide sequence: TGTGCCAGCAGCAAAAGACTAGCGGGCACAGATACGCAGTATTTT. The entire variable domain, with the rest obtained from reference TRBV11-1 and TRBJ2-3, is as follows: EAEVAQSPRYKITEKSQAVAFWCDPISGHATLYWYRQILGQGPELLVQFQDESVVDDSQLPKDRFSAERLKGVDSTLKIQPAELGDSAMYLCASSKRLAGTDTQYFGPGTRLTVL.

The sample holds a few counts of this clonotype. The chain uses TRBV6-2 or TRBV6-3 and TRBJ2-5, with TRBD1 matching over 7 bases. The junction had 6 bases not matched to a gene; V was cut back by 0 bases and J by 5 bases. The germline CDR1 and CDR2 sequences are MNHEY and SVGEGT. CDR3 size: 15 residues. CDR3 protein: CASSYSDRVLETQYF. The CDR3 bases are TGTGCCAGCAGTTACTCCGACAGGGTTCTTGAGACCCAGTACTTC.